This T cell receptor beta chain was profiled in a study of early T cells in non-severe SARS-CoV-2 infection. Study background: The study sequenced bulk RNA from unsorted whole blood, with chains unpaired.

Study-wide results and limits: Matching results from VDJdb favored anti-spike CD8 responses, leaving private and CD4 specificities undetected.

Unique molecular identifiers (one per individual cDNA molecule) were attached. TCRdb re-derived calls from the 5' RACE reads in MiXCR, one entry per CDR3 protein. This table holds 40,000 to 45,000 distinct CDR3 sequences, 12% found once. With respect to this clonotype: Its target is unknown.

V lost 4 bases to trimming and J lost 1 base, with 13 bases between them. Per germline, CDR1 ENHRY and CDR2 SYGVKD. CDR3 length: 15 amino acids. Sample: whole blood. The chain has TRBV10-3 and TRBJ1-1; D is uncertain. This clonotype was sampled from an adult who was a healthcare worker with PCR-confirmed SARS-CoV-2 infection or an uninfected control (not recorded which). The CDR3: CAISASRETNTEAFF. The CDR3 bases are TGTGCCATCAGTGCTTCCAGAGAAACGAACACTGAAGCTTTCTTT.